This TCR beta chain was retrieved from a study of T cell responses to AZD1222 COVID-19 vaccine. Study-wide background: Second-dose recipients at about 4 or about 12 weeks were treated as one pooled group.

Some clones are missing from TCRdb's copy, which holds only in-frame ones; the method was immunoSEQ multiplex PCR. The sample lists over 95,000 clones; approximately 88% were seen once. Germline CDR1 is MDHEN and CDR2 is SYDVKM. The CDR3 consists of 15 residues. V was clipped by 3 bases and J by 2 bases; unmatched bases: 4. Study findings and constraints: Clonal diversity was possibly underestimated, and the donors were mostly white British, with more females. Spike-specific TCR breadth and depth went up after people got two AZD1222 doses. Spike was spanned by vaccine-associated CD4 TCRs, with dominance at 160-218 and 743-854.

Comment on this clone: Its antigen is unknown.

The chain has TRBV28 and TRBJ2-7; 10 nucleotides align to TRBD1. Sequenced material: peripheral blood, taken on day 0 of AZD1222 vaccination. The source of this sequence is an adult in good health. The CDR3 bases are TGTGCCAGCAGTTTCCGCGGGACAGGGGCCTACGAGCAGTACTTC. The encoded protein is CASSFRGTGAYEQYF. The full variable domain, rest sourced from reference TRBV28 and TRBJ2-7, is DVKVTQSSRYLVKRTGEKVFLECVQDMDHENMFWYRQDPGLGLRLIYFSYDVKMKEKGDIPEGYSVSREKKERFSLILESASTNQTSMYLCASSFRGTGAYEQYFGPGTRLTVT.